This record covers a single T cell receptor beta chain. The antigen is not known. The data belong to a study of early T cells in non-severe SARS-CoV-2 infection. On the study more broadly: Sequencing of bulk RNA from unsorted whole blood was done, without chain pairing.

Unique molecular identifier tags were affixed to discrete cDNA molecules. One entry per CDR3 protein results from TCRdb running MiXCR on the 5' RACE reads. The table has more than 55,000 distinct CDR3 sequences, about 12% seen once. V trimming: 6 bases; J trimming: 2 bases; junction bases outside the gene matches: 3. The CDR3 is 15 residues long. Germline V lookup: CDR1 MDHEN, CDR2 SYDVKM. Whole-study results and caveats: The study's VDJdb matching favored anti-spike CD8 responses and missed private and CD4 specificities.

The sample comprised whole blood. The genes are TRBV28 and TRBJ1-6, with 8 bases fitting TRBD1. The clonotype originates from an adult who was a healthcare worker with PCR-confirmed SARS-CoV-2 infection or an uninfected control (not recorded which). CDR3: CASRGQGAYNSPLHF. CDR3 coding DNA: TGTGCCAGCAGAGGACAGGGCGCCTATAATTCACCCCTCCACTTT.